This T cell receptor (beta chain) was identified during a study of beta chain features in type 1 diabetes. Overall study context: What patients shared with healthy donors was a similar profile of age, gender and cell yields.

Findings and caveats of the study: Moderate but significant shortening of TCRB CDR3s was recorded in all four CD4+ subsets from Type 1 diabetes patients. Whether TCRB rearrangement is influenced by HLA type was left unresolved in this analysis.

Reverse transcribing all isolated RNA meant expressed TCRB transcripts were sequenced. Sequenced naive, central memory and regulatory T cell samples produced an average of about 3.57 million reads. Clones were read by immunoSEQ multiplex PCR, and TCRdb kept only the in-frame ones, dropping some. The sample includes roughly 400,000 clones, 9.5% to 10% seen only once; the top ten take about 0.6%. The V and J ends lost 2 bases and 4 bases respectively, with 5 bases between them. The CDR3 runs to 12 residues. From germline, CDR1 is SNHLY and CDR2 FYNNEI. A few counts support this clone. Antigen unknown. The source is a man younger than 40 with type 1 diabetes. V is TRBV2 and J is TRBJ1-2; D not resolved. Sequenced sample: central memory CD4+ T cells from blood. The CDR3 loop reads CASSEQAYGYTF. CDR3 nucleotides: TGTGCCAGCAGTGAACAGGCCTATGGCTACACCTTC. Complete variable domain (other parts from reference TRBV2 and TRBJ1-2): EPEVTQTPSHQVTQMGQEVILRCVPISNHLYFYWYRQILGQKVEFLVSFYNNEISEKSEIFDDQFSVERPDGSNFTLKIRSTKLEDSAMYFCASSEQAYGYTFGSGTRLTVV.